Following are 6 T cell receptor beta chains from one sample sequenced in a study of blood T cell repertoires in COVID-19. The table came from immunoSEQ multiplex PCR; TCRdb's copy has only in-frame clones and leaves some out. The sample contains about 260,000 clones, approximately 82% of which appear only once. Sequenced: peripheral blood. These receptors all stem from a woman of 80 years or more with acute or convalescent COVID-19.

The table lists this clone with a count of one. This chain connects TRBV19 to TRBJ1-1, with D unclear. The CDR3 loop spans 14 amino acids. Germline CDR1 and CDR2: LNHDA and SQIVND (reference sequence). V was shortened by 6 bases and J by 0 bases, with 11 bases between the two germline ends. CDR3 sequence reads: CASREAVMNTEAFF. The CDR3 DNA reads as TGTGCCAGTAGGGAGGCAGTCATGAACACTGAAGCTTTCTTT.

The V and J genes are TRBV4-3 and TRBJ1-2; TRBD1 aligns across 7 bases. This CDR3 contains 16 residues. With V trimmed by 0 bases and J by 5 bases, 9 bases remained unmatched. In germline, CDR1 is LGHNA, CDR2 YSLEER. The CDR3 DNA reads TGCGCCAGCAGCCAAGATGCTCGGGACAGCCTATATGGCTACACCTTC. This gives the protein CASSQDARDSLYGYTF.

The chain combines TRBV7-2 with TRBJ2-3; D unresolved. V lost 5 bases, J lost 7 bases, and 7 bases lay in between. Germline V gene data show CDR1 as SGHTA and CDR2 as FQGNSA. The CDR3 runs to 11 residues. The CDR3 reads CASSPSYTQYF. The CDR3 nucleotides read TGTGCCAGCAGCCCGTCCTATACGCAGTATTTT.

The V and J genes are TRBV7-6 and TRBJ1-6; D ambiguous. CDR3 length: 13 amino acids. CDR1 and CDR2 (germline): SGHVS, FNYEAQ. Trimming took off 11 bases at V and 1 base at J, with 9 bases between the two ends. The CDR3, as DNA: TGTGCCGGTTGGAGGTCCTATAATTCACCCCTCCACTTT. It is translated as CAGWRSYNSPLHF.

The gene calls are TRBV28 and TRBJ2-2, with 12 nucleotides matching TRBD2. CDR1 and CDR2 from the germline V gene are MDHEN and SYDVKM. This CDR3 has 17 amino acids. V trimming: 3 bases; J trimming: 7 bases; junction bases outside the gene matches: 9. The CDR3 is CASSFERLAGVVGELFF. In nucleotides, the CDR3 is TGTGCCAGCAGTTTTGAGAGACTAGCGGGAGTGGTCGGGGAGCTGTTTTTT.

This clone was detected ten times or more. V usage is TRBV2 and J usage is TRBJ2-7; no firm D call. The CDR3 is 13 amino acids. Germline V gene sequence: CDR1 SNHLY, CDR2 FYNNEI. Trimming left V 7 bases short and J 0 bases short, with 10 bases between. This CDR3 is CASTVESSYEQYF. The CDR3 DNA sequence: TGTGCCAGCACCGTGGAGAGCTCCTACGAGCAGTACTTC.